This TCR beta chain was identified in a study of blood T cell repertoires in COVID-19. V was pared by 4 bases and J by 9 bases, with 14 bases of the junction left unmatched. The CDR3 loop spans 17 amino acids. Per the germline V gene, CDR1 is MDHEN and CDR2 is SYDVKM. Repertoires were generated with immunoSEQ multiplex PCR, while TCRdb's copy carries only in-frame clones and drops some. The repertoire has 200,000 or so clones, roughly four fifths of them found once; the top ten carry around 6.9%. The rearrangement joins TRBV28 to TRBJ2-1; 11 bases agree with TRBD2. The sequence came from a human donor with acute or convalescent COVID-19. The donor label of this sample is uncertain. The specimen sequenced was peripheral blood. The CDR3: CASSSRRLAGSLTEQFF. In DNA form, the CDR3 reads TGTGCCAGCAGTTCCCGCCGACTAGCGGGATCCCTAACTGAGCAGTTCTTC.